The T cell receptor (beta chain) described here comes from a study of blood T cells in healthy people across ages. A second about 6 to 12 cycle PCR used barcoded and J-beta primers. TCRdb re-analysed the 5' RACE reads in MiXCR, keeping a single row per CDR3 protein. The table records just under 750,000 distinct CDR3 sequences, about 20% of them present only once. Each sample gave at least 6.5 million isolated PBMCs. The CDR3 sequence is 15 residues long. The V gene's germline CDR1 is SGHTA and CDR2 FQGNSA. The V end lost 1 base, the J end lost 3 bases, and 10 bases lay between the germline ends. The source of this sequence is a man in his 70s in good health. Sequenced: blood. The J gene is TRBJ2-4, the V gene TRBV7-2, with unresolved D. The CDR3 DNA reads TGTGCCAGCAGCTTAGTTAGGGTGGACAAAAACATTCAGTACTTC. Translation: CASSLVRVDKNIQYF.